One sample yielded the 17 T cell receptor beta chains listed below, sequenced in a study of T cells in Graves' hyperthyroidism and ophthalmopathy. TCR beta CDR3 regions were amplified from RNA transcripts. In the first-round RT-PCR of the TCR CDR3, the HTBI primer set was used. Each CDR3 protein gets one entry after TCRdb re-called the multiplex PCR reads with MiXCR. Of about 560,000 distinct CDR3 sequences in the sample, 15% to 19% are singletons; the top ten hold around 7.3%. The sequencing input was blood. Receptor source: a woman aged 25 to 45 with Graves' hyperthyroidism.

This chain links TRBV7-2 with TRBJ2-7; D call uncertain. The CDR3 is 15 residues long. Trimming took off 1 base at V and 9 bases at J, with 19 bases between the two ends. Germline V gene data show CDR1 as SGHTA and CDR2 as FQGNSA. In DNA form, the CDR3 reads TGTGCCAGCAGCTTAGGGCTAGTAAGTGTCTGGGTGCAGTACTTC. It codes for CASSLGLVSVWVQYF. The variable domain in full, with the rest retrieved from reference TRBV7-2 and TRBJ2-7, is GAGVSQSPSNKVTEKGKDVELRCDPISGHTALYWYRQSLGQGLEFLIYFQGNSAPDKSGLPSDRFSAERTGGSVSTLTIQRTQQEDSAVYLCASSLGLVSVWVQYFGPGTRLTVT.

This clonotype was seen repeatedly, ten times or more. This chain links TRBV28 with TRBJ2-7; weak D call: TRBD1 (5 bases). Germline assignment: CDR1 MDHEN and CDR2 SYDVKM. The CDR3 contains 16 residues. V lost 2 bases and J 4 bases, leaving 18 bases between the germline ends. The CDR3 DNA reads as TGTGCCAGCAGTTTAAATTCCGGACACAAATTATACGAGCAGTACTTC. This codes for CASSLNSGHKLYEQYF.

This clonotype was observed at least ten times. The chain has TRBV5-6 and TRBJ2-7, with 10 bases fitting TRBD2. The CDR3 consists of 15 residues. Trimming at V came to 2 bases and at J to 5 bases, leaving 7 bases not matched to a gene. CDR1 SGHDT and CDR2 YYEEEE come from the germline V gene. The CDR3 sequence is CASSFPSGSGHEQYF. The CDR3 DNA reads TGTGCCAGCAGCTTCCCTAGCGGGAGTGGCCACGAGCAGTACTTC.

There are many counts of this clonotype. The CDR3 region has the DNA TGTGCCAGCAGTAAGACTAGCGGGAGGCACGCGGGCAATGAGCAGTTCTTC. Translation: CASSKTSGRHAGNEQFF. This chain uses TRBV27 with TRBJ2-1; TRBD2 matches 13 bases. Trimming cost V 5 bases and J 6 bases; bases outside gene matches: 10. CDR3 length equals 17 residues. Germline CDR1 is MNHEY and CDR2 is SMNVEV (reference sequence).

The sample holds many counts of this clonotype. This chain links TRBV10-3 with TRBJ2-5; 7 bases are a match to TRBD1. With 4 bases clipped from V and 1 base from J, the junction kept 3 bases outside the gene matches. This CDR3 is built from 14 residues. The germline CDR1 and CDR2 sequences are ENHRY and SYGVKD. CDR3 region: CAISVTGSQETQYF. The CDR3 region has the DNA TGTGCCATCAGTGTGACAGGGAGCCAAGAGACCCAGTACTTC.

This clonotype appeared many times. The J gene is TRBJ2-3, the V gene TRBV5-1, with 9 nucleotides matching TRBD2. Germline CDR1 is SGHRS and CDR2 is YFSETQ. The CDR3 totals 14 residues. Trimming at V came to 3 bases and at J to 6 bases, leaving 5 bases not matched to a gene. The CDR3 spells CASSYSGGLDTQYF. CDR3 nucleotide sequence: TGCGCCAGCAGCTACAGCGGGGGGTTGGATACGCAGTATTTT.

This clonotype was observed many times. The rearrangement joins TRBV27 to TRBJ2-7; possible D gene TRBD2, 6 bases. This CDR3 comprises 16 residues. Trimming took off 0 bases at V and 3 bases at J, with 15 bases between the two ends. Germline assignment: CDR1 MNHEY and CDR2 SMNVEV (reference sequence). The CDR3 loop is CASSLSVGTGYYEQYF. The CDR3 nucleotides read TGTGCCAGCAGTTTATCGGTGGGGACTGGCTACTACGAGCAGTACTTC.

This chain links TRBV30 with TRBJ1-6; no firm D call. This CDR3 comprises 13 residues. The V gene's germline CDR1 is GTSNPN and CDR2 SVGIG (reference sequence). V dropped 7 bases and J dropped 7 bases, with 14 bases sitting between them. The CDR3 DNA is TGTGCCTCCCGAGGAATGGGCAATTCACCCCTCCACTTT. Residues: CASRGMGNSPLHF.

In its sample, this clonotype was seen many times. The chain carries TRBV6-1 and TRBJ2-7, with D unresolved. The CDR3 loop spans 15 amino acids. V was shortened by 2 bases and J by 7 bases, with 18 bases between the two germline ends. CDR1 is MNHNS and CDR2 is SASEGT in the germline V gene. The CDR3 spells CASSEPRTVLAEQYF. For the CDR3, the DNA is TGTGCCAGCAGTGAACCCCGGACGGTGTTGGCGGAGCAGTACTTC.

This clonotype was detected many times. The chain has TRBV6-1 and TRBJ2-7; no reliable D call. The CDR3 length is 15 residues. CDR1 is MNHNS and CDR2 is SASEGT in the germline V gene. V was pared by 6 bases and J by 0 bases, with 15 bases between. CDR3 amino acids: CASRPRIGSSYEQYF. Here the CDR3 DNA reads TGTGCCAGCAGACCCAGGATCGGTAGCTCCTACGAGCAGTACTTC.

V usage is TRBV20-1 and J usage is TRBJ2-1; 8 bases are a match to TRBD2. Trimming removed 8 bases from V and 7 bases from J; junction bases left unmatched: 4. The CDR3 contains 11 residues. CDR1 and CDR2 (germline): DFQATT, SNEGSKA (reference sequence). In DNA, the CDR3 is TGCAGTAGCCGGGGGGGGAATGAGCAGTTCTTC. Its protein product is CSSRGGNEQFF.

This clonotype appeared a single time. This could be a read error, since a much larger clone is one nucleotide away. V gene TRBV20-1 combines with J gene TRBJ2-1; 9 bases are a match to TRBD2. This CDR3 region has 13 residues. Germline V gene sequence: CDR1 DFQATT, CDR2 SNEGSKA (reference sequence). This chain's CDR3 is CGATLAGSNEQFF. The CDR3 DNA follows: TGCGGTGCTACACTAGCGGGCTCCAATGAGCAGTTCTTC.

The sample holds many counts of this clonotype. The chain has TRBV28 and TRBJ2-1, with 9 bases matching TRBD2. This CDR3 is built from 16 residues. V lost 6 bases to trimming and J lost 4 bases; unmatched junction nucleotides: 10. CDR1 MDHEN and CDR2 SYDVKM come from the germline V gene. The CDR3 bases are TGTGCCAGCAGACACCGACTAGCGGCACCTTACAATGAGCAGTTCTTC. Amino acids: CASRHRLAAPYNEQFF.

Ten or more counts support this clonotype. The chain carries TRBV20-1 and TRBJ2-3; D may be TRBD2 (6 bases). Germline assignment: CDR1 DFQATT and CDR2 SNEGSKA (reference sequence). The CDR3 loop spans 15 amino acids. The V end lost 3 bases, the J end lost 0 bases, and 13 bases lay between the germline ends. The CDR3 loop is CSARVAALSTDTQYF. The CDR3 bases are TGCAGTGCTAGGGTAGCGGCACTTAGCACAGATACGCAGTATTTT.

This clonotype was found a few times. CDR3 sequence (DNA): TGTGCCAGCAGTCTTAGCGGGAGCATGGCGACCCAGTACTTC. It translates to CASSLSGSMATQYF. V and J are TRBV12-3 or TRBV12-4 and TRBJ2-5; 9 nucleotides match TRBD2. CDR3 length: 14 residues. V shed 5 bases and J 7 bases; nucleotides not matched to a gene: 8.

This chain links TRBV7-6 with TRBJ2-3, with 8 nucleotides matching TRBD2. Looked up from germline, CDR1 is SGHVS and CDR2 is FNYEAQ. This CDR3 is built from 18 residues. The V and J ends lost 1 base and 5 bases, in that order; junction bases with no gene match: 14. CDR3 residues: CASSLGLRGGNPRDTQYF. For the CDR3, the DNA is TGTGCCAGCAGCTTAGGCCTTCGGGGGGGCAACCCTCGAGATACGCAGTATTTT. Based on the CDR3 plus reference TRBV7-6 and TRBJ2-3, the full variable domain is GAGVSQSPRYKVTKRGQDVALRCDPISGHVSLYWYRQALGQGPEFLTYFNYEAQQDKSGLPNDRFSAERPEGSISTLTIQRTEQRDSAMYRCASSLGLRGGNPRDTQYFGPGTRLTVL.

This clonotype was found many times. Mismatch with germline at one junction end may stem from a read error. The CDR3 sequence is CAASRDWPSGSYEQYF. The CDR3 bases are TGTGCCGCCAGCAGAGATTGGCCTAGCGGGAGTTACGAGCAGTACTTC. This chain links TRBV15 with TRBJ2-7; 10 bases fit TRBD2. Germline V gives CDR1 LNHNV, CDR2 YYDKDF (reference sequence). CDR3 length equals 16 residues. Combining the CDR3 with reference TRBV15 and TRBJ2-7 gives the whole variable domain DAMVIQNPRYQVTQFGKPVTLSCSQTLNHNVMYWYQQKSSQAPKLLFHYYDKDFNNEADTPDNFQSRRPNTSFCFLDIRSPGLGDTAMYLCAASRDWPSGSYEQYFGPGTRLTVT.